The 25 T cell receptor beta chains below all came from one sample that was sequenced in a study of cytomegalovirus exposure and HLA in healthy donors. The PCR had 60 Vbeta and 13 Jbeta primers. The assay was immunoSEQ multiplex PCR, and TCRdb's table has in-frame clones only and misses some. The table shows around 210,000 clones, with around 84% occurring only once. Sequencing used PBMCs. Receptor source: a girl aged 2 to 9 in good health and CMV-seronegative.

This clone was seen a handful of times. The chain joins TRBV5-1 to TRBJ2-5; D might be TRBD1 (5 bases). The CDR3 covers 14 residues. Germline assignment: CDR1 SGHRS and CDR2 YFSETQ. Trimming took off 5 bases at V and 1 base at J, with 12 bases between the two ends. The CDR3 DNA is TGCGCCAGCAGTTCCCAAGGGGTCCAAGAGACCCAGTACTTC. Amino acid sequence: CASSSQGVQETQYF.

V gene TRBV5-1 combines with J gene TRBJ1-6; 7 nucleotides agree with TRBD1. The V gene end was trimmed by 2 bases and the J gene end by 0 bases; junction bases not matched to a gene: 2. The length of the CDR3 is 16 residues. Germline CDR1 and CDR2: SGHRS and YFSETQ. The CDR3 sequence: CASSFRGSSYNSPLHF. In nucleotides, the CDR3 is TGCGCCAGCAGCTTCAGGGGGAGCTCCTATAATTCACCCCTCCACTTT.

This clone was seen more than once but under ten times. Other DNA sequences in this specimen translate into the identical CDR3. The chain recombines TRBV25-1 with TRBJ2-7; D remains ambiguous. The germline gives CDR1 MGHDK, CDR2 SYGVNS. Trimming took off 2 bases at V and 0 bases at J, with 8 bases between the two ends. The CDR3 contains 14 residues. CDR3 sequence: CASSEGGSSYEQYF. In DNA form, the CDR3 reads TGTGCCAGCAGTGAAGGCGGCAGCTCCTACGAGCAGTACTTC.

This clone was counted only a few times. V is TRBV27 and J is TRBJ2-5; 7 bases fit TRBD2. Near its end, the DNA agrees better with TRBJ2-7, so the J call may be wrong. From germline, CDR1 is MNHEY and CDR2 SMNVEV (reference sequence). The CDR3 length is 13 residues. CDR3 protein: CASSRTSPYEQYF. The CDR3 DNA sequence: TGTGCCAGCAGTCGGACTAGTCCCTACGAGCAGTACTTC.

The rearrangement joins TRBV5-1 to TRBJ2-2; 8 nucleotides match TRBD2. Germline CDR1 SGHRS, CDR2 YFSETQ. The V segment lost 4 bases and the J segment 3 bases; nucleotides outside the gene matches: 8. The CDR3 is 16 residues long. Here the CDR3 reads CASSIRPGLDTGELFF. CDR3 DNA: TGCGCCAGCAGCATACGTCCGGGACTAGACACCGGGGAGCTGTTTTTT.

The J gene is TRBJ2-2, the V gene TRBV5-4; 13 nucleotides line up with TRBD2. With V trimmed by 3 bases and J by 5 bases, 4 bases remained unmatched. The CDR3 is 16 residues long. Germline assignment: CDR1 SGHNT and CDR2 YYREEE (reference sequence). The CDR3 DNA reads as TGTGCCAGCAGCTCTAAGGGACTAGCGGGGACCGGGGAGCTGTTTTTT. Its translation: CASSSKGLAGTGELFF.

This sequence joins TRBV5-4 and TRBJ2-7; TRBD2 might be the D (5 bases). Germline CDR1 SGHNT, CDR2 YYREEE (reference sequence). V was trimmed by 0 bases and J by 0 bases, leaving 10 bases between them. The CDR3 is 15 amino acids. This CDR3 is CASSLVGGSSYEQYF. DNA of the CDR3: TGTGCCAGCAGCTTGGTTGGCGGGTCCTCCTACGAGCAGTACTTC.

V and J are TRBV7-7 and TRBJ2-3; D is possibly TRBD2 (5 bases). Germline V gene sequence: CDR1 SSHAT, CDR2 FNYEAQ (reference sequence). The CDR3 runs 15 residues. Trimming took 2 bases from V and 6 from J, leaving 15 bases between them. The CDR3 DNA sequence: TGTGCCAGCAGCTTATCCGGGGAGACCTGGGATACGCAGTATTTT. Amino acids: CASSLSGETWDTQYF.

The rearrangement links TRBV4-1 to TRBJ2-5; unclear D gene. The germline V gene encodes CDR1 MGHRA and CDR2 YSYEKL. This CDR3 is 15 amino acids long. Trimming cost V 1 base and J 2 bases, with 11 bases left between them. CDR3 in DNA: TGCGCCAGCAGCCAAGGGGCGACCGATCAAGAGACCCAGTACTTC. Translation: CASSQGATDQETQYF.

The chain uses TRBV5-1 and TRBJ1-1, with D possibly matching TRBD1 (5 bases). The V gene lost 0 bases and the J gene lost 6 bases, with 15 bases spanning the gap. The CDR3 is 15 amino acids. CDR1 is SGHRS, CDR2 YFSETQ, per germline. CDR3 nucleotides: TGCGCCAGCAGCTTGGTGGGCCCGGCGGGGGCTGAAGCTTTCTTT. Translation gives CASSLVGPAGAEAFF.

The chain is built from TRBV5-4 and TRBJ1-4; 10 bases align to TRBD1. The junction had 11 bases not matched to a gene; V was cut back by 4 bases and J by 8 bases. The CDR3 is 16 amino acids. Looked up from germline, CDR1 is SGHNT and CDR2 is YYREEE (reference sequence). CDR3 in DNA: TGTGCCAGCAGCCTTTCACGGCGGACAGGGGGAGAAAAACTGTTTTTT. This encodes CASSLSRRTGGEKLFF.

The V and J genes are TRBV6-5 and TRBJ1-2; D unresolved. Looked up from germline, CDR1 is MNHEY and CDR2 is SVGAGI. V lost 6 bases to trimming and J lost 5 bases, with 10 bases between them. The CDR3 runs to 12 residues. CDR3 amino acids: CASSADWYGYTF. The DNA of the CDR3 is TGTGCCAGCAGCGCGGACTGGTATGGCTACACCTTC.

The gene calls are TRBV30 and TRBJ1-2, with D uncertain. Germline CDR1 and CDR2: GTSNPN and SVGIG (reference sequence). V dropped 3 bases and J dropped 4 bases, with 15 bases sitting between them. This CDR3 is 14 amino acids long. The CDR3 sequence: CAWSSGVRGYGYTF. The DNA for the CDR3 is TGTGCCTGGAGCTCCGGGGTTCGAGGCTATGGCTACACCTTC.

The chain carries TRBV2 and TRBJ2-5, with D maybe TRBD2 (6 bases). This CDR3 comprises 16 residues. Germline CDR1 and CDR2: SNHLY and FYNNEI. The V end lost 2 bases, the J end lost 4 bases, and 17 bases lay between the germline ends. The DNA for the CDR3 is TGTGCCAGCAGTGAAAGCGGTCTAGCGACCGGAGAGACCCAGTACTTC. Protein sequence: CASSESGLATGETQYF.

The genes are TRBV7-6 and TRBJ2-3; 8 bases match TRBD2. The J segment lost 2 bases and the V segment lost 1 base, leaving 2 bases of the junction unmatched. Germline V CDR1 and CDR2: SGHVS, FNYEAQ. The CDR3 sequence is 15 residues long. CDR3 residues: CASSLEAGVTDTQYF. In nucleotides, the CDR3 is TGTGCCAGCAGCTTAGAAGCGGGGGTCACAGATACGCAGTATTTT.

Only a few counts were recorded for this clone. The CDR3 region is CASSEENTGELFF. In DNA form, the CDR3 reads TGTGCCAGCAGCGAGGAGAACACCGGGGAGCTGTTTTTT. The chain couples TRBV2 to TRBJ2-2, with D uncertain. Trimming left V 6 bases short and J 1 base short, with 6 bases between. The CDR3 is 13 amino acids. Germline loops: CDR1 SNHLY, CDR2 FYNNEI.

This chain joins TRBV11-3 and TRBJ2-7; 11 bases match TRBD2. Trimming at V came to 6 bases and at J to 3 bases, leaving 4 bases not matched to a gene. The length of the CDR3 is 14 residues. The germline gives CDR1 SGHNT, CDR2 YENEEA. This chain's CDR3 is CASSPGTSGYEQYF. The CDR3 nucleotides are TGTGCCAGCAGTCCCGGGACTAGCGGCTACGAGCAGTACTTC.

The J gene is TRBJ2-5, the V gene TRBV5-5; 8 bases match TRBD1. The CDR3 is 15 amino acids. Germline CDR1 and CDR2: SGHKS and YYEKEE (reference sequence). Germline trimming cut 5 bases from V and 5 bases from J; bases unmatched to any gene: 11. The CDR3: CASSSFPGGKETQYF. The CDR3 DNA sequence: TGTGCCAGCAGTAGTTTCCCAGGGGGCAAGGAGACCCAGTACTTC.

This chain's CDR3 is CAWMATGRPYNEQFF. CDR3 nucleotide sequence: TGTGCCTGGATGGCGACAGGGCGGCCCTACAATGAGCAGTTCTTC. V usage is TRBV30 and J usage is TRBJ2-1, with 7 bases lining up with TRBD1. With V trimmed by 4 bases and J by 2 bases, 8 bases remained unmatched. Germline V gene lookup returns CDR1 GTSNPN and CDR2 SVGIG (reference sequence). This CDR3 is built from 15 residues.

V and J are TRBV6-1 and TRBJ2-1; 10 positions agree with TRBD2. Losses at the gene ends were 4 bases for V and 10 bases for J; bases not matched to a gene: 4. The germline CDR1 and CDR2 sequences are MNHNS and SASEGT. The CDR3 sequence is 13 residues long. The DNA of the CDR3 is TGTGCCAGCAGTGTAATGACTAGCGGGGAGCAGTTCTTC. This sequence encodes CASSVMTSGEQFF.

The chain links TRBV6-5 to TRBJ2-4, with D uncertain. This CDR3 region has 12 residues. Germline V lookup: CDR1 MNHEY, CDR2 SVGAGI. Between the trimmed V and J ends, which lost 7 bases and 3 bases, there was a span of 7 bases. The chain's CDR3 is CASMSYKNIQYF. In nucleotides, the CDR3 is TGTGCCAGCATGTCCTACAAAAACATTCAGTACTTC.

This clone showed up just once. CDR3 sequence reads: CASSQGQGRATQYF. For the CDR3, the DNA is TGCGCCAGCAGCCAAGGACAGGGACGAGCGACCCAGTACTTC. The chain carries TRBV4-1 and TRBJ2-5, with 7 nucleotides matching TRBD1. The V gene end was trimmed by 1 base and the J gene end by 7 bases; junction bases not matched to a gene: 6. The germline V gene has CDR1 MGHRA and CDR2 YSYEKL. The CDR3 has 14 residues.

This rearrangement joins TRBV27 to TRBJ2-7, with TRBD1 matching over 9 bases. With 9 bases clipped from V and 3 bases from J, the junction kept 9 bases outside the gene matches. This CDR3 spans 14 amino acids. The germline V gene has CDR1 MNHEY and CDR2 SMNVEV (reference sequence). As DNA, the CDR3 is TGTGCCAGAACTCCGGGACAGGGTCTCTACGAGCAGTACTTC. Protein sequence: CARTPGQGLYEQYF.

About this clone itself: The germline gene is not matched at one end of the junction; a read error may be the cause. This rearrangement joins TRBV5-1 to TRBJ2-7, with a possible D match to TRBD2 (8 bases). The CDR3 runs 16 residues. Germline V gene lookup returns CDR1 SGHRS and CDR2 YFSETQ. This CDR3 is CASSLIPGGTVDEQYF. CDR3 nucleotide sequence: TGCGCCAGCAGCTTGATCCCGGGGGGGACAGTTGACGAACAGTACTTC.

V gene TRBV11-2 combines with J gene TRBJ2-7; 7 bases match TRBD2. The V gene's germline CDR1 is SGHAT and CDR2 FQNNGV. With 5 bases clipped from V and 0 bases from J, the junction kept 4 bases outside the gene matches. The CDR3 is 14 amino acids. CDR3 amino acids: CASSPRLASYEQYF. In DNA, the CDR3 is TGTGCCAGCAGCCCCCGACTAGCCTCCTACGAGCAGTACTTC.